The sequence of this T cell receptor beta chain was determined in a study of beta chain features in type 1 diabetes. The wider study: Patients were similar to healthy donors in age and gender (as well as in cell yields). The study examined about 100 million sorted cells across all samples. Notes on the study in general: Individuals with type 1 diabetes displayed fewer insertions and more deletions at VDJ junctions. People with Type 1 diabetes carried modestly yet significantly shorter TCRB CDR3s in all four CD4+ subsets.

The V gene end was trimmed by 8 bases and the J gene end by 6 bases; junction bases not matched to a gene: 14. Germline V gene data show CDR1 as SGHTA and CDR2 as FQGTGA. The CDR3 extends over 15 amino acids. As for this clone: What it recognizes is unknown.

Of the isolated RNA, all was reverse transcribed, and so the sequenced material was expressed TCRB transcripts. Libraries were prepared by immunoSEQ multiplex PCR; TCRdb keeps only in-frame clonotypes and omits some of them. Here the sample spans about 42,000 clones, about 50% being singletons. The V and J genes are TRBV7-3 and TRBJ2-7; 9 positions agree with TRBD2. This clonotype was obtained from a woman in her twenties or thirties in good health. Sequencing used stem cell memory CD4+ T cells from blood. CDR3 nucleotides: TGTGCCAGCGGAGAGATCGCGGGAGGGCCGGGCGAGCAGTACTTC. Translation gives CASGEIAGGPGEQYF.